These 17 T cell receptor beta chains came from one sample sequenced in a study of response to subunit inactivated influenza vaccine. TCRdb fed the RT-PCR reads into MiXCR, producing one record per CDR3 protein. This repertoire shows 530,000 or so distinct CDR3 sequences, 13% to 15% found once; its top ten account for around 10%. Sequenced material: PBMCs from blood, taken approximately 12 days after vaccination. The receptors stem from a man aged 45-60 years who received an inactivated influenza vaccine.

There are a few counts of this clonotype. The genes are TRBV4-1 and TRBJ1-1; D may be TRBD1 (5 bases). The CDR3 is 15 residues long. The V gene's germline CDR1 is MGHRA and CDR2 YSYEKL. The V gene lost 3 bases and the J gene lost 6 bases, with 17 bases spanning the gap. CDR3 sequence reads: CASSHRGRGGSEAFF. The CDR3 DNA sequence: TGCGCCAGCAGCCATAGAGGCCGGGGCGGATCTGAAGCTTTCTTT.

The V and J genes are TRBV18 and TRBJ2-7; 10 positions agree with TRBD2. CDR1 KGHSH and CDR2 LQKENI come from the germline V gene. The length of the CDR3 is 14 residues. The V segment lost 6 bases and the J segment 5 bases; nucleotides outside the gene matches: 7. In DNA, the CDR3 is TGTGCCAGCTCGCTAGCGGGAGTCGTGGACGAGCAGTACTTC. The encoded protein is CASSLAGVVDEQYF.

This chain joins TRBV6-1 and TRBJ2-7; D remains ambiguous. The CDR3 has 14 amino acids. V lost 4 bases and J lost 0, with 10 bases in between. Germline V gene lookup returns CDR1 MNHNS and CDR2 SASEGT. CDR3 amino acids: CASSGAYPSYEQYF. The CDR3 DNA sequence: TGTGCCAGCAGTGGGGCCTATCCCTCCTACGAGCAGTACTTC.

The chain carries TRBV7-8 and TRBJ2-1; 13 bases are shared with TRBD2. J gave up 0 bases and V 5 bases, and 10 bases lay outside the gene matches. CDR1 SGHVS and CDR2 FQNEAQ come from the germline V gene. This CDR3 spans 19 amino acids. CDR3 nucleotide sequence: TGTGCCAGCAGCCTAAGGACTAGCGGGGGTTCCAGCTCCTACAATGAGCAGTTCTTC. Translated: CASSLRTSGGSSSYNEQFF.

Many counts were recorded for this clonotype. A read error may account for a junction end that differs from germline. The V call is TRBV5-1, the J call TRBJ2-1; 9 bases map to TRBD1. Germline CDR1 reads SGHRS; CDR2 reads YFSETQ. The CDR3 runs 15 residues. The CDR3 bases are TGTGCCAGCAGCGCCGGACAGGGGTCCTACAATGAGCAGTTCTTC. This sequence encodes CASSAGQGSYNEQFF.

This clonotype was counted a single time. This chain uses TRBV7-2 with TRBJ2-3, with 10 nucleotides matching TRBD2. Per the germline V gene, CDR1 is SGHTA and CDR2 is FQGNSA. With 6 bases clipped from V and 6 bases from J, the junction kept 6 bases outside the gene matches. The CDR3 runs 14 residues. The CDR3 here is CASRLAGPGDTQYF. CDR3 coding DNA: TGTGCCAGCAGACTAGCGGGGCCGGGGGATACGCAGTATTTT.

This clonotype was seen a few times. The rearrangement joins TRBV7-2 to TRBJ2-7, with 10 positions matching TRBD2. The CDR3 runs 14 residues. Germline values: CDR1 SGHTA, CDR2 FQGNSA. The V segment lost 3 bases and the J segment 3 bases; nucleotides outside the gene matches: 2. The CDR3: CASSFSGRIYEQYF. In nucleotides, the CDR3 is TGTGCCAGCAGCTTTAGCGGGAGGATCTACGAGCAGTACTTC.

This chain uses TRBV19 with TRBJ2-2, with 7 bases lining up with TRBD2. V lost 9 bases, J lost 3 bases, and 4 bases stayed unmatched. CDR3 length equals 13 residues. Germline-derived CDR1 and CDR2 are LNHDA and SQIVND (reference sequence). CDR3 region: CASVAGDTGELFF. The CDR3 DNA follows: TGTGCCAGCGTAGCGGGCGACACCGGGGAGCTGTTTTTT.

The chain uses TRBV20-1 and TRBJ1-1, with no clear D. Germline V gives CDR1 DFQATT, CDR2 SNEGSKA (reference sequence). The CDR3 is made up of 12 amino acids. Deletions cut 4 bases from V and 3 bases from J, with 9 bases between. In DNA form, the CDR3 reads TGCAGTGCTATACTTATTTACACTGAAGCTTTCTTT. Amino acid sequence: CSAILIYTEAFF.

The chain is built from TRBV24-1 and TRBJ2-5; TRBD1 might be the D (6 bases). This CDR3 has 15 amino acids. The V end was cut by 5 bases, the J end by 2 bases, with 14 bases between. CDR1 and CDR2 from the germline V gene are KGHDR and SFDVKD. This CDR3 reads CATSAATGDQETQYF. As DNA, the CDR3 is TGTGCCACCAGTGCCGCGACAGGAGATCAAGAGACCCAGTACTTC.

This clonotype has more than one count but fewer than ten. The chain joins TRBV2 to TRBJ2-7; D is uncertain. Germline loops: CDR1 SNHLY, CDR2 FYNNEI. The V gene lost 8 bases and the J gene lost 4 bases, with 9 bases spanning the gap. CDR3 length equals 11 residues. CDR3 residues: CASWGSYEQYF. The CDR3 nucleotides are TGTGCCAGCTGGGGTTCTTACGAGCAGTACTTC.

The chain combines TRBV24-1 with TRBJ2-5; 10 nucleotides align to TRBD1. Germline V gene lookup returns CDR1 KGHDR and CDR2 SFDVKD. The V gene end was trimmed by 4 bases and the J gene end by 5 bases; junction bases not matched to a gene: 9. The CDR3 consists of 16 residues. Here the CDR3 reads CATSEVDRGLRETQYF. CDR3 bases: TGTGCCACCAGTGAGGTCGACAGGGGGCTTCGGGAGACCCAGTACTTC.

This clonotype was seen a handful of times. The J gene is TRBJ2-1, the V gene TRBV20-1, with TRBD2 identical over 7 bases. Unmatched junction bases numbered 0, after V lost 7 bases and J lost 6 bases. Per germline, CDR1 DFQATT and CDR2 SNEGSKA (reference sequence). CDR3 size: 10 residues. DNA for the CDR3: TGCAGTGGACTAGCCAATGAGCAGTTCTTC. It translates to CSGLANEQFF.

The sample holds a few counts of this clonotype. The chain employs TRBV25-1 and TRBJ2-7; maybe TRBD1 (6 bases). Trimming pared 6 bases from V and 9 bases from J, leaving 21 bases between. CDR1 is MGHDK and CDR2 is SYGVNS in the germline V gene. The CDR3 spans 14 residues. As DNA, the CDR3 is TGTGCCAGCAGCCCCGGGACAAGTCGCGTTCGGCAGTACTTC. Translated: CASSPGTSRVRQYF.

As DNA, the CDR3 is TGTGCCAGCAGCTTGGAACTAGCGGAAGAGACCCAGTACTTC. Translating gives CASSLELAEETQYF. The rearrangement joins TRBV11-1 to TRBJ2-5; the match to TRBD2 covers 8 bases. The V gene's germline CDR1 is SGHAT and CDR2 FQDESV (reference sequence). Trimming at V came to 3 bases and at J to 3 bases, leaving 3 bases not matched to a gene. The CDR3 consists of 14 residues.

This clonotype was observed a few times. The chain recombines TRBV4-3 with TRBJ2-1; a weak D match, TRBD1 (7 bases). The CDR3 runs 15 residues. Germline CDR1 is LGHNA and CDR2 is YSLEER. The V end was cut by 1 base, the J end by 8 bases, with 15 bases between. This CDR3 reads CASSQGQGGQYEQFF. The CDR3 DNA sequence: TGCGCCAGCAGCCAAGGACAGGGAGGACAATATGAGCAGTTCTTC.

Only a few counts were recorded for this clonotype. CDR3 region: CSARQAFNQPQHF. The CDR3 DNA follows: TGCAGTGCTAGACAGGCTTTTAATCAGCCCCAGCATTTT. The rearrangement links TRBV20-1 to TRBJ1-5; D remains unclear. This CDR3 is built from 13 residues. Germline V gives CDR1 DFQATT, CDR2 SNEGSKA (reference sequence). V dropped 2 bases and J dropped 4 bases, with 9 bases sitting between them.